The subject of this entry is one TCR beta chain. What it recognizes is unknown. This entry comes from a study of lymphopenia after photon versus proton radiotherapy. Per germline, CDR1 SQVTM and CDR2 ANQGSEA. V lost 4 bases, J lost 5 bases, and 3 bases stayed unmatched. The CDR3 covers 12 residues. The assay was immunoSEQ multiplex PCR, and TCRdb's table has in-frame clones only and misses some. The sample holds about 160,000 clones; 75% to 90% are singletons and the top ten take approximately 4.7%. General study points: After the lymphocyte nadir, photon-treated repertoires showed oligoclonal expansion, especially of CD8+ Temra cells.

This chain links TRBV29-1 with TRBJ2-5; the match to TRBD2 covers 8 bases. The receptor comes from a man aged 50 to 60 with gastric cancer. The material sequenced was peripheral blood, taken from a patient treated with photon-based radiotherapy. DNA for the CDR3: TGCAGCGTTGTTTCTAGCGGGGAGACCCAGTACTTC. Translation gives CSVVSSGETQYF. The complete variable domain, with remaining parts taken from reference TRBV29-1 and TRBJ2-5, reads SAVISQKPSRDICQRGTSLTIQCQVDSQVTMMFWYRQQPGQSLTLIATANQGSEATYESGFVIDKFPISRPNLTFSTLTVSNMSPEDSSIYLCSVVSSGETQYFGPGTRLLVL.